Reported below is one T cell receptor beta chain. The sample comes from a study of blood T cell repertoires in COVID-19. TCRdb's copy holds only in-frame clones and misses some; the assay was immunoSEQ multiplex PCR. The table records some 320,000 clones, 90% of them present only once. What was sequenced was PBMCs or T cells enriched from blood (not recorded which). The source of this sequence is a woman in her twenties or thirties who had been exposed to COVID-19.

The CDR3 is CASSPGTGDHNTEAFF. The CDR3 DNA is TGTGCCAGCAGTCCCGGGACAGGGGATCATAACACTGAAGCTTTCTTT. The V call is TRBV2, the J call TRBJ1-1, with 10 positions matching TRBD1. Germline CDR1 is SNHLY and CDR2 is FYNNEI. The CDR3 consists of 16 residues. After removal of 5 bases from V and 2 bases from J, the junction contained 8 bases not matched to a gene.